This T cell receptor beta chain stems from a study of shared clonotypes between healthy human individuals. Study-wide context: The donors, a couple of women and three men, were aged 18 to 49. Overall study findings and caveats: The rarefaction results pointed to incomplete sorted-subset sequencing despite large depth.

CD45RO negativity and positive selection for CCR7 defined naive CD8 cells, a population that excluded terminally differentiated effector memory CD45RA+ cells. The test was conducted at deep level. Measured with immunoSEQ multiplex PCR; TCRdb has only the in-frame clones, and not every one. The data contain approximately 2,200,000 clones, roughly 91% of them singletons. Germline V gives CDR1 DFQATT, CDR2 SNEGSKA (reference sequence). The CDR3 length is 11 residues. Trimming removed 3 bases from V and 4 bases from J, with 7 bases in between. On this clone: Its antigen is not identified.

Source material: naive CD8+ T cells from PBMCs. The receptor was isolated from a man aged 18-30 years in good health. Some clones in this sample may be carry-over from other donors' samples. The gene calls are TRBV20-1 and TRBJ2-7; D is unclear. This chain's CDR3 is CSASLLYEQYF. The CDR3 bases are TGCAGTGCTAGTCTCCTTTACGAGCAGTACTTC.